The rows below give T cell receptor beta chains drawn from one sample of a study of OX40 agonist ivuxolimab in advanced cancers. Measured with immunoSEQ multiplex PCR; TCRdb has only the in-frame clones, and not every one. This table holds more than 75,000 clones, more than 85% found once. Sequencing was performed on CD4+ or CD8+ T cells sorted from blood, taken in a trial of the OX40 agonist ivuxolimab. The receptors stem from an adult with an advanced solid tumor such as melanoma, head and neck, liver or kidney cancer. Each CDR3 is given with its conserved first and last residue. Fields, in order: clone size, J gene, V gene, D gene, CDR3 DNA, CDR3 protein. The D gene is left open where the match is weak. Clone size appears in some rows only: once, few, many, or a class for an expanded clone.

abundance: .; j_gene: TRBJ2-1; v_gene: TRBV5-1; d_gene: TRBD1; CDR3nt: TGCGCCAGCAGCGAACAGGGGTTTCAAGGTAATGAGCAGTTCTTC; CDR3aa: CASSEQGFQGNEQFF
abundance: .; j_gene: TRBJ2-5; v_gene: TRBV5-4; d_gene: TRBD1; CDR3nt: TGTGCCAGCAGTTACAGGGGGTGGGAGACCCAGTACTTC; CDR3aa: CASSYRGWETQYF
abundance: .; j_gene: TRBJ1-1; v_gene: TRBV6-1; d_gene: .; CDR3nt: TGTGCCAGCAGTGACCGACAGGCCAAGAACACTGAAGCTTTCTTT; CDR3aa: CASSDRQAKNTEAFF
abundance: .; j_gene: TRBJ2-5; v_gene: TRBV18; d_gene: .; CDR3nt: TGTGCCAGCTCACCAGATGAACGACGGGAGACCCAGTACTTC; CDR3aa: CASSPDERRETQYF
abundance: .; j_gene: TRBJ1-5; v_gene: TRBV6-4; d_gene: TRBD1; CDR3nt: TGTGCCAGCAGTGAGGCAGGGGGTCAGCCCCAGCATTTT; CDR3aa: CASSEAGGQPQHF
abundance: few; j_gene: TRBJ1-6; v_gene: TRBV19; d_gene: TRBD1; CDR3nt: TGTGCCAGTAGGACTTTTTCTACAGGGGGTAGTTCACCCCTCCACTTT; CDR3aa: CASRTFSTGGSSPLHF
abundance: once; j_gene: TRBJ2-7; v_gene: TRBV7-9; d_gene: TRBD2; CDR3nt: TGTGCCAGCAGCACCGGGACTAGCGGGTACGAGCAGTACTTC; CDR3aa: CASSTGTSGYEQYF
abundance: .; j_gene: TRBJ2-1; v_gene: TRBV7-3; d_gene: .; CDR3nt: TGTGCCAGCAGCTCACAGGGAGGCTCGAACAATGAGCAGTTCTTC; CDR3aa: CASSSQGGSNNEQFF
abundance: .; j_gene: TRBJ1-1; v_gene: TRBV19; d_gene: TRBD1; CDR3nt: TGTGCCAGTAGTATAGGGGGGACAGATATGAACACTGAAGCTTTCTTT; CDR3aa: CASSIGGTDMNTEAFF
abundance: .; j_gene: TRBJ2-7; v_gene: TRBV27; d_gene: TRBD1; CDR3nt: TGTGCCAGCAGGGGACAGGGGTTGAACGAGCAGTACTTC; CDR3aa: CASRGQGLNEQYF